The 3 T cell receptor beta chains reported below all come from one sample, sequenced in a study of blood T cells in healthy people across ages. Combining a sample-barcoded 5' primer with a J-beta primer mix, a second PCR ran for roughly 7 to 11 cycles. TCRdb used MiXCR to reprocess the 5' RACE reads, holding one entry per CDR3 protein. The table has about 1,800,000 distinct CDR3 sequences, roughly 27% seen once. Sequencing input: blood. The receptors were gathered from a woman in her twenties or thirties in good health.

This clonotype turned up a few times. The chain employs TRBV5-1 and TRBJ1-1; D might be TRBD1 (5 bases). The CDR3 spans 15 residues. V gave up 5 bases and J gave up 0 bases, with 14 bases separating them. The germline CDR1 and CDR2 sequences are SGHRS and YFSETQ. Here the CDR3 DNA reads TGCGCCAGCAGTTCTCAAGGGGAAGTGAACACTGAAGCTTTCTTT. This codes for CASSSQGEVNTEAFF.

The genes are TRBV20-1 and TRBJ2-3, with TRBD2 matching 9 bases. CDR1 is DFQATT, CDR2 SNEGSKA, per germline (reference sequence). The CDR3 is 14 amino acids. V dropped 6 bases and J dropped 0; count of bases not matched to a gene: 4. DNA of the CDR3: TGCAGTGCAACTAGCGGGCTAAGCACAGATACGCAGTATTTT. Protein: CSATSGLSTDTQYF.

The table lists this clonotype with many counts. The V and J genes are TRBV7-9 and TRBJ2-6; D ambiguous. CDR3 length: 12 amino acids. The V gene's germline CDR1 is SEHNR and CDR2 FQNEAQ (reference sequence). The V gene lost 8 bases and the J gene lost 4 bases, with 6 bases spanning the gap. The CDR3 region has the DNA TGTGCCAGCCAAGACGGGGCCAACGTCCTGACTTTC. This codes for CASQDGANVLTF.